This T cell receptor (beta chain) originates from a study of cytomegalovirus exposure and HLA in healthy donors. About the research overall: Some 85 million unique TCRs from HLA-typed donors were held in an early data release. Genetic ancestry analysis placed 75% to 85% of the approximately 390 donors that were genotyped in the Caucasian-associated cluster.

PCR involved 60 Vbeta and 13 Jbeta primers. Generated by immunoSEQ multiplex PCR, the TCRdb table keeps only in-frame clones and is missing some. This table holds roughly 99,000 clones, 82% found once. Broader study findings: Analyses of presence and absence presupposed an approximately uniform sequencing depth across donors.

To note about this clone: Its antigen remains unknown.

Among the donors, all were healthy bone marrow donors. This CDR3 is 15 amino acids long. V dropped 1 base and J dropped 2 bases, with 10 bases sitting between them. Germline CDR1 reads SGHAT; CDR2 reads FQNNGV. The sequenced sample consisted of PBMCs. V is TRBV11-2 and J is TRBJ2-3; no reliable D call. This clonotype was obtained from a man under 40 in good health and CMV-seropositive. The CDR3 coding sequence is TGTGCCAGCAGCTTAGGTTCGGGTTCCACAGATACGCAGTATTTT. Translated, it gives CASSLGSGSTDTQYF.